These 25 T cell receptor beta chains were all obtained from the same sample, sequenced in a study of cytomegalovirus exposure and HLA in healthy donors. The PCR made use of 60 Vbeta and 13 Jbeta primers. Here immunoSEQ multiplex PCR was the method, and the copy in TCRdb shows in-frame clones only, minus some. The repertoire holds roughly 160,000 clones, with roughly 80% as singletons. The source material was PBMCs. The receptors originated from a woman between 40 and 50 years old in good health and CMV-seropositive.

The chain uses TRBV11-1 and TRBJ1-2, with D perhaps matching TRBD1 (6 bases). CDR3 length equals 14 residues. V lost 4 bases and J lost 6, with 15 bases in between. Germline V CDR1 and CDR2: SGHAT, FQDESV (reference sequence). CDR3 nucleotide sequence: TGTGCCAGCAGCTCCGGCGGGGGGCTACATGGCTACACCTTC. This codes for CASSSGGGLHGYTF.

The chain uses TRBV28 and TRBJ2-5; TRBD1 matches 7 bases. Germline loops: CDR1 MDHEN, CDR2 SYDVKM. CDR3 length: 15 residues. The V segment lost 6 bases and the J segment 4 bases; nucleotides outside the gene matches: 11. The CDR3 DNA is TGTGCCAGCAGGACGACAGGGATCCCCCTAGAGACCCAGTACTTC. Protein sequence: CASRTTGIPLETQYF.

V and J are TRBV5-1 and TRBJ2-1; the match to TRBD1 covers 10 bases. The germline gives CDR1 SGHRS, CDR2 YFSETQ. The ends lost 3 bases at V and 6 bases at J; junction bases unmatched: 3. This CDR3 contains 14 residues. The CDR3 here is CASSWTGGGNEQFF. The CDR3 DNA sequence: TGCGCCAGCAGCTGGACAGGGGGTGGCAATGAGCAGTTCTTC.

The CDR3 region is CASSADSPGELFF. The CDR3 DNA follows: TGTGCCAGCAGCGCGGACAGTCCCGGGGAGCTGTTTTTT. The chain couples TRBV5-4 to TRBJ2-2, with D tentatively TRBD1 (6 bases). The CDR3 loop spans 13 amino acids. V lost 4 bases, J lost 6 bases, and 10 bases lay in between. Germline V gives CDR1 SGHNT, CDR2 YYREEE (reference sequence).

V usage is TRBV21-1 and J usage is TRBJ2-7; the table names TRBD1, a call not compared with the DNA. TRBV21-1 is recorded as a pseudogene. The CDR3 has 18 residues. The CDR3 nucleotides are TGTGAACGGGCAAAGGATTTATCGGACAGAACTTTCTCCTACGAGCAGTACTTC. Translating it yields CERAKDLSDRTFSYEQYF.

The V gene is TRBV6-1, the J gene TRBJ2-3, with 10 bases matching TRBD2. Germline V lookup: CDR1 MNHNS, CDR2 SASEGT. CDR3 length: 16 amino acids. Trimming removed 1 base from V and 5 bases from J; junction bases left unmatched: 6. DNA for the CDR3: TGTGCCAGCAGTGAAGTCTTAGCGGGAGGTAGAGATACGCAGTATTTT. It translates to CASSEVLAGGRDTQYF.

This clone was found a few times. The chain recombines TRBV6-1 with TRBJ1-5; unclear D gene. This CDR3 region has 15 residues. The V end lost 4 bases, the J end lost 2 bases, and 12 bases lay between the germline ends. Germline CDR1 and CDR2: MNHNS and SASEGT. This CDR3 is CASSASGFGNQPQHF. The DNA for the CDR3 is TGTGCCAGCAGTGCCTCGGGTTTCGGCAATCAGCCCCAGCATTTT.

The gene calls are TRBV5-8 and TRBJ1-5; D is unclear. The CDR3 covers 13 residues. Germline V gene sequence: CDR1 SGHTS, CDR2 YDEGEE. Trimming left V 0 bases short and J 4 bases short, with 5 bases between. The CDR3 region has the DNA TGTGCCAGCAGCTTGGCGGGGAATCAGCCCCAGCATTTT. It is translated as CASSLAGNQPQHF.

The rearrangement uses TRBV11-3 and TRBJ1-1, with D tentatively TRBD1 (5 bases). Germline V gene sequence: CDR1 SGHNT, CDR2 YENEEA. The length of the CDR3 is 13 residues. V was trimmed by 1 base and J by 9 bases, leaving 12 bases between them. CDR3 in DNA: TGTGCCAGCAGCTTAGCTGCCCAGGGTAAAGCTTTCTTT. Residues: CASSLAAQGKAFF.

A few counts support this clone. The CDR3 loop is CASSDGTSGRGGYEQYF. Here the CDR3 DNA reads TGTGCCAGCAGTGACGGGACTAGCGGGAGAGGTGGGTACGAGCAGTACTTC. The chain uses TRBV6-1 and TRBJ2-7, with TRBD2 identical over 14 bases. Germline CDR1 MNHNS, CDR2 SASEGT. V shed 3 bases, J shed 4 bases, and the junction held 8 bases outside the gene matches. This CDR3 region has 17 residues.

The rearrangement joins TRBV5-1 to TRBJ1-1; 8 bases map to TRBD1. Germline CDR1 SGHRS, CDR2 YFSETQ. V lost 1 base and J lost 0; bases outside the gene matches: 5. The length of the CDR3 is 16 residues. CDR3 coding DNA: TGCGCCAGCAGCTTGAGGACAGGGTTTGTGAACACTGAAGCTTTCTTT. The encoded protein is CASSLRTGFVNTEAFF. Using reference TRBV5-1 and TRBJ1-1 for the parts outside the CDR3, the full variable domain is KAGVTQTPRYLIKTRGQQVTLSCSPISGHRSVSWYQQTPGQGLQFLFEYFSETQRNKGNFPGRFSGRQFSNSRSEMNVSTLELGDSALYLCASSLRTGFVNTEAFFGQGTRLTVV.

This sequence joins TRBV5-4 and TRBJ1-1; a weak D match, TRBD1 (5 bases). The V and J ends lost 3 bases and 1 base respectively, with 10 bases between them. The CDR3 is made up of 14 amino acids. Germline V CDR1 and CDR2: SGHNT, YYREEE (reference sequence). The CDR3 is CASSSPGGNTEAFF. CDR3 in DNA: TGTGCCAGCAGCTCGCCCGGGGGGAACACTGAAGCTTTCTTT.

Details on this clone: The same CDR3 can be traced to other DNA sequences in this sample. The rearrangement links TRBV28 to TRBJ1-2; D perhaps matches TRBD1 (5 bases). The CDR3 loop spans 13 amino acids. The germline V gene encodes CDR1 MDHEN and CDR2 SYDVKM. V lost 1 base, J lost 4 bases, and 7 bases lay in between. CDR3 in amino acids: CASSLLGGYGYTF. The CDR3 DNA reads TGTGCCAGCAGTTTATTGGGGGGCTATGGCTACACCTTC.

CDR3: CAGGENTEAFF. CDR3 in DNA: TGTGCCGGCGGGGAGAACACTGAAGCTTTCTTT. V and J are TRBV6-4 and TRBJ1-1; the D is unclear. The CDR3 loop spans 11 amino acids. Germline-derived CDR1 and CDR2 are MRHNA and SNTAGT. Deletions cut 11 bases from V and 1 base from J, with 8 bases between.

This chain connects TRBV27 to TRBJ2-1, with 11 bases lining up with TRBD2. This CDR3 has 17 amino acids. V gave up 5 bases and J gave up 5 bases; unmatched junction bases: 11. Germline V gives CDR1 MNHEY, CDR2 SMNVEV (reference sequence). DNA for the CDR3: TGTGCCAGCAGTCGACTAGCGGGAAGTCGTGGGAACAATGAGCAGTTCTTC. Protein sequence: CASSRLAGSRGNNEQFF.

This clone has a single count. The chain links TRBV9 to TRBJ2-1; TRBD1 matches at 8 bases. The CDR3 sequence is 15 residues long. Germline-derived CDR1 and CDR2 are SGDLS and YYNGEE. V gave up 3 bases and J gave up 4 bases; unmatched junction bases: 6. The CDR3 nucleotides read TGTGCCAGCAGCGCCGGACAGGGAGAGTACAATGAGCAGTTCTTC. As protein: CASSAGQGEYNEQFF.

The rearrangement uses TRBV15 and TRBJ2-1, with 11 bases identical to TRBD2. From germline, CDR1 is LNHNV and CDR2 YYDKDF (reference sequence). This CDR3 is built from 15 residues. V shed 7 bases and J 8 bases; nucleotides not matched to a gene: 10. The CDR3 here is CATMALLAGGHEQFF. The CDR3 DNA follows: TGTGCCACCATGGCGCTGCTAGCGGGAGGACATGAGCAGTTCTTC.

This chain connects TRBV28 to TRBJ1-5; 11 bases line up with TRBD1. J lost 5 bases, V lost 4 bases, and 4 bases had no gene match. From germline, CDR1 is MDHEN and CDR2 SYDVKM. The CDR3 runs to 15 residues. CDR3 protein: CASSSDRGRHQPQHF. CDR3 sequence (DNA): TGTGCCAGCAGTTCGGACAGGGGGCGGCATCAGCCCCAGCATTTT. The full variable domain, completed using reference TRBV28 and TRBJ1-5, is DVKVTQSSRYLVKRTGEKVFLECVQDMDHENMFWYRQDPGLGLRLIYFSYDVKMKEKGDIPEGYSVSREKKERFSLILESASTNQTSMYLCASSSDRGRHQPQHFGDGTRLSIL.

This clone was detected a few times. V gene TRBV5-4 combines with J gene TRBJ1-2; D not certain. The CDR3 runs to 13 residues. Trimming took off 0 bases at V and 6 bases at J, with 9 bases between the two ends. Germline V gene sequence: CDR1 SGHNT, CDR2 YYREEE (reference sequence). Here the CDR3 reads CASSLDSSHGYTF. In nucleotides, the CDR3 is TGTGCCAGCAGCTTGGACAGCTCCCATGGCTACACCTTC.

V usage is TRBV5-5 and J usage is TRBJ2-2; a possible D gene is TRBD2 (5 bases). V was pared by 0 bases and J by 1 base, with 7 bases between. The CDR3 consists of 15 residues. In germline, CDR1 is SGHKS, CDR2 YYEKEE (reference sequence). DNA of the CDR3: TGTGCCAGCAGCTTGGTTGGACTGAACACCGGGGAGCTGTTTTTT. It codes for CASSLVGLNTGELFF.

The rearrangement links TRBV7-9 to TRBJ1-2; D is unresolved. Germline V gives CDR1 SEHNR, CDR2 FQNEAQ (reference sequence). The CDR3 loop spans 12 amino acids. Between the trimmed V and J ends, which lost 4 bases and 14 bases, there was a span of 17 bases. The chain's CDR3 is CASSSPEREGTF. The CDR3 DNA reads TGTGCCAGCAGCTCGCCAGAGCGTGAGGGTACCTTC.

The CDR3 is CASSFGDGGANVLTF. CDR3 bases: TGTGCCAGCAGCTTCGGGGATGGTGGGGCCAACGTCCTGACTTTC. The V gene is TRBV28, the J gene TRBJ2-6, with D possibly TRBD2 on 5 matching bases. Per the germline V gene, CDR1 is MDHEN and CDR2 is SYDVKM. This CDR3 region has 15 residues. V was cut by 6 bases and J by 3 bases, with 12 bases left in between. The full variable domain, rest sourced from reference TRBV28 and TRBJ2-6, is DVKVTQSSRYLVKRTGEKVFLECVQDMDHENMFWYRQDPGLGLRLIYFSYDVKMKEKGDIPEGYSVSREKKERFSLILESASTNQTSMYLCASSFGDGGANVLTFGAGSRLTVL.

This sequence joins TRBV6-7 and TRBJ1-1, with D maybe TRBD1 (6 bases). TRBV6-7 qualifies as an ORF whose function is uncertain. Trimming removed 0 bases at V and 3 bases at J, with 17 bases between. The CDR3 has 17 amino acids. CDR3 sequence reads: CASSYSGRGRGDTEAFF. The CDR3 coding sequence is TGTGCCAGCAGTTACTCTGGGAGGGGAAGGGGGGACACTGAAGCTTTCTTT.

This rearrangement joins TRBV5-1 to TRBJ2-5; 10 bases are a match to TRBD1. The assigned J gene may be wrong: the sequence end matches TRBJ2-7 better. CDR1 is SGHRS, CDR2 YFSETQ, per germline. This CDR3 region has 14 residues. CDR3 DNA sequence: TGCGCCAGCAGCGCCGGGACAGGGGCCTACGAGCAGTACTTC. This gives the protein CASSAGTGAYEQYF.

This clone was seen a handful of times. The CDR3 sequence is CASSEPRYEQYF. Written as DNA, the CDR3 is TGTGCCAGCAGTGAACCGAGATACGAGCAGTACTTC. This chain uses TRBV6-1 with TRBJ2-7, with D unclear. The germline gives CDR1 MNHNS, CDR2 SASEGT. V was cut by 2 bases and J by 4 bases, with 6 bases left in between. The CDR3 has 12 residues.